Shown below are 10 T cell receptor beta chains from a single sample sequenced in a study of blood T cell repertoires in COVID-19. Repertoires were generated with immunoSEQ multiplex PCR, while TCRdb's copy carries only in-frame clones and drops some. The data hold around 150,000 clones, with 60% to 80% observed a single time. The sequencing input was peripheral blood. The receptors stem from a woman in her forties or fifties with active or convalescent COVID-19.

The V gene is TRBV7-3, the J gene TRBJ2-2; 8 bases agree with TRBD2. The CDR3 is 16 amino acids. Germline values: CDR1 SGHTA, CDR2 FQGTGA. After removal of 5 bases from V and 6 bases from J, the junction contained 11 bases not matched to a gene. The CDR3 nucleotides read TGTGCCAGCAGCCAAAATCCATCCGGGGGGGCCGGGGAGCTGTTTTTT. Translating it yields CASSQNPSGGAGELFF.

This clone is a singleton in its sample. CDR3: CAISGRVGTEAFF. The DNA for the CDR3 is TGTGCCATCAGTGGGAGGGTTGGCACTGAAGCTTTCTTT. This chain connects TRBV10-3 to TRBJ1-1; unclear D gene. This CDR3 has 13 amino acids. With 4 bases removed from V and 4 bases from J, the gap between germline ends came to 10 bases. The germline V gene encodes CDR1 ENHRY and CDR2 SYGVKD.

The chain joins TRBV3-1 (or the pseudogene TRBV3-2) to TRBJ2-1; 14 nucleotides agree with TRBD2. CDR1 LGHDT and CDR2 YNNKEL come from the germline V gene (reference sequence). CDR3 length: 19 residues. V trimming: 2 bases; J trimming: 9 bases; junction bases outside the gene matches: 15. The CDR3 spells CASSQHRTSGGIKSGEQFF. The CDR3 region has the DNA TGTGCCAGCAGCCAACACCGGACTAGCGGGGGGATTAAGTCTGGTGAGCAGTTCTTC.

V gene TRBV7-7 combines with J gene TRBJ2-1, with 11 bases fitting TRBD2. Germline loops: CDR1 SSHAT, CDR2 FNYEAQ (reference sequence). Germline trimming cut 2 bases from V and 9 bases from J; bases unmatched to any gene: 9. The CDR3 spans 16 residues. The CDR3 nucleotides are TGTGCCAGCAGCTTAAAACTAGCGGGAGTAAAGAGTGAGCAGTTCTTC. Translated: CASSLKLAGVKSEQFF.

This chain joins TRBV7-2 and TRBJ2-2; the D gene is possibly TRBD1 (6 bases). Germline V CDR1 and CDR2: SGHTA, FQGNSA. V lost 5 bases, J lost 3 bases, and 16 bases lay in between. The CDR3 covers 16 residues. CDR3 DNA sequence: TGTGCCAGCAGCCAGCGGCGCAGGGGTGACACCGGGGAGCTGTTTTTT. It translates to CASSQRRRGDTGELFF.

The CDR3 DNA reads as TGTGCCAGCAGCTTATCCCGGGACAACTACGAGCAGTACTTC. It translates to CASSLSRDNYEQYF. The chain recombines TRBV11-2 with TRBJ2-7; perhaps TRBD1 as D (6 bases). Germline V gene sequence: CDR1 SGHAT, CDR2 FQNNGV. V was clipped by 2 bases and J by 3 bases, with 11 bases between them. CDR3 length: 14 amino acids.

This clone was picked up a small number of times. The CDR3 protein is CASSPLRGGRYEQYF. CDR3 sequence (DNA): TGTGCCAGTAGTCCGCTTAGAGGGGGCCGCTACGAGCAGTACTTC. The V gene is TRBV19, the J gene TRBJ2-7; 7 bases align to TRBD1. V lost 5 bases and J lost 3; bases outside the gene matches: 10. Germline values: CDR1 LNHDA, CDR2 SQIVND (reference sequence). The CDR3 runs to 15 residues. Filled out from reference TRBV19 and TRBJ2-7, the complete variable domain reads DGGITQSPKYLFRKEGQNVTLSCEQNLNHDAMYWYRQDPGQGLRLIYYSQIVNDFQKGDIAEGYSVSREKKESFPLTVTSAQKNPTAFYLCASSPLRGGRYEQYFGPGTRLTVT.

Comments on this clone: Its ends do not fully match the called genes, so a read error is possible. This rearrangement joins TRBV7-2 to TRBJ2-7; no firm D call. Germline CDR1 reads SGHTA; CDR2 reads FQGNSA. This CDR3 has 14 amino acids. The CDR3 coding sequence is TGTGCCAGCAGCCAAAAATCCAACTCCCACGAGCAGTACTTC. Protein sequence: CASSQKSNSHEQYF.

J is TRBJ1-2 and V is TRBV10-3; weak D call: TRBD1 (5 bases). The CDR3 covers 17 residues. V lost 4 bases and J lost 3, with 21 bases in between. The germline gives CDR1 ENHRY, CDR2 SYGVKD. CDR3 bases: TGTGCCATCAGTGTAACGACTCTGACAGAAACCTACTATGGCTACACCTTC. It yields the protein CAISVTTLTETYYGYTF.

The J gene is TRBJ2-1, the V gene TRBV6-5; TRBD2 matches 8 bases. The CDR3 covers 15 residues. CDR1 MNHEY and CDR2 SVGAGI come from the germline V gene. V lost 2 bases, J lost 9 bases, and 9 bases stayed unmatched. The CDR3 protein is CASSYGAGGLGEQFF. The DNA for the CDR3 is TGTGCCAGCAGTTACGGGGCGGGAGGTTTGGGTGAGCAGTTCTTC.